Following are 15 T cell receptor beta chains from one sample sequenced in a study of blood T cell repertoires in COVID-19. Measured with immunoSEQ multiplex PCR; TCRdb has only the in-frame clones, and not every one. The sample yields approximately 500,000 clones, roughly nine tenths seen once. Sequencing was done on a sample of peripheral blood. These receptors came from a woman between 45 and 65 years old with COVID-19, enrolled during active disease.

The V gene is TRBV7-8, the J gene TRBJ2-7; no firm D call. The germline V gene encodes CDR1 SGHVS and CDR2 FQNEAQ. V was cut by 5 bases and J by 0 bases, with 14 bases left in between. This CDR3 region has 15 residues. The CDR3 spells CASSPASRSSYEQYF. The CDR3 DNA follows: TGTGCCAGCAGCCCGGCAAGTCGGAGCTCCTACGAGCAGTACTTC.

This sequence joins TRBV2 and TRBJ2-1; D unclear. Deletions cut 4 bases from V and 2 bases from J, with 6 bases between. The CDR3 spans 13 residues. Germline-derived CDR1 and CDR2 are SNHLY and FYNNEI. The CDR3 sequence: CASSVGAYNEQFF. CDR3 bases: TGTGCCAGCAGTGTGGGCGCCTACAATGAGCAGTTCTTC. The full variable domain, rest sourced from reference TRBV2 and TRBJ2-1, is EPEVTQTPSHQVTQMGQEVILRCVPISNHLYFYWYRQILGQKVEFLVSFYNNEISEKSEIFDDQFSVERPDGSNFTLKIRSTKLEDSAMYFCASSVGAYNEQFFGPGTRLTVL.

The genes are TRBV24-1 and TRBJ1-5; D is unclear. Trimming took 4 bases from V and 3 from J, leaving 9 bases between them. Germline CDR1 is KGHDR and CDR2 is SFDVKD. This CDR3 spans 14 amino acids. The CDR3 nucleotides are TGTGCCACCAGTGACCGCGGGCCCAATCAGCCCCAGCATTTT. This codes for CATSDRGPNQPQHF.

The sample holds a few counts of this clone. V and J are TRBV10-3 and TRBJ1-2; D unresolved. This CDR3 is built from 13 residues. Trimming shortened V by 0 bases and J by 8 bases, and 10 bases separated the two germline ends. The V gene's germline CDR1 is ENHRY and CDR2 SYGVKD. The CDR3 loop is CAISESSGWGYTF. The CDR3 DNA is TGTGCCATCAGTGAGTCAAGTGGCTGGGGCTACACCTTC.

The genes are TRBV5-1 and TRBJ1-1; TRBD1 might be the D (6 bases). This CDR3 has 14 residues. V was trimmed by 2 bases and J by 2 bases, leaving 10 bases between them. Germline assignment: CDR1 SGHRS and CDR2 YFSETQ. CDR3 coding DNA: TGCGCCAGCAGCTTCGCCAGGGGAAACACTGAAGCTTTCTTT. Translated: CASSFARGNTEAFF. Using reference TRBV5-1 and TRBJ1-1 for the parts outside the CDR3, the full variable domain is KAGVTQTPRYLIKTRGQQVTLSCSPISGHRSVSWYQQTPGQGLQFLFEYFSETQRNKGNFPGRFSGRQFSNSRSEMNVSTLELGDSALYLCASSFARGNTEAFFGQGTRLTVV.

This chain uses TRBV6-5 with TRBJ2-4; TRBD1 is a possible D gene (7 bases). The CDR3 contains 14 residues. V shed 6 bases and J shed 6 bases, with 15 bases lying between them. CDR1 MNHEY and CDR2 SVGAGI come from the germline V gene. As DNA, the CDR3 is TGTGCCAGCAGGCGGGACAGCGACCTAAACATTCAGTACTTC. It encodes CASRRDSDLNIQYF.

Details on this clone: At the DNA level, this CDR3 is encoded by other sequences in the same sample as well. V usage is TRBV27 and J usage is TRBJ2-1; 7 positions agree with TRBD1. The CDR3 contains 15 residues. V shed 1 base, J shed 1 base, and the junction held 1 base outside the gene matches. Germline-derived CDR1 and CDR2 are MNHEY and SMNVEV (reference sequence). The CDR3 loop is CASSLLGQSYNEQFF. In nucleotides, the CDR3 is TGTGCCAGCAGTTTATTGGGACAGTCCTACAATGAGCAGTTCTTC.

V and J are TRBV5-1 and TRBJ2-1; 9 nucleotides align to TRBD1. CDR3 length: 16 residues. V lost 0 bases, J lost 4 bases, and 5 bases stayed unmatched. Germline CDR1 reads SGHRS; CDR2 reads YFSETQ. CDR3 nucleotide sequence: TGCGCCAGCAGCTTGGTACGGGACAGGGCGTACAATGAGCAGTTCTTC. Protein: CASSLVRDRAYNEQFF.

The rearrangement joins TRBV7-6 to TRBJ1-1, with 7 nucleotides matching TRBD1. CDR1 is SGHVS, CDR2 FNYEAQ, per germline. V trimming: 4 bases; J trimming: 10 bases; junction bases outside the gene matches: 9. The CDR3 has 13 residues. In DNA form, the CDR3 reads TGTGCCAGCAGCTCAGCAGATAGACAGGGAGCTTTCTTT. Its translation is CASSSADRQGAFF.

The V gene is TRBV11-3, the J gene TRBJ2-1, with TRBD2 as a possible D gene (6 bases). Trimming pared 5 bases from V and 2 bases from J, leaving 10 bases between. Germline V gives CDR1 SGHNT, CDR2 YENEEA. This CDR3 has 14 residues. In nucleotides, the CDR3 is TGTGCCAGCAGCGGTGGACTAACCTACAATGAGCAGTTCTTC. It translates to CASSGGLTYNEQFF.

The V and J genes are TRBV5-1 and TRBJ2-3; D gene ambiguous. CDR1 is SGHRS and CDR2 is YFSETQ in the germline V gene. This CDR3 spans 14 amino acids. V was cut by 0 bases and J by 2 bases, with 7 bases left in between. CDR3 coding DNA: TGCGCCAGCAGCTTGGGTCAGGCCACAGATACGCAGTATTTT. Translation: CASSLGQATDTQYF.

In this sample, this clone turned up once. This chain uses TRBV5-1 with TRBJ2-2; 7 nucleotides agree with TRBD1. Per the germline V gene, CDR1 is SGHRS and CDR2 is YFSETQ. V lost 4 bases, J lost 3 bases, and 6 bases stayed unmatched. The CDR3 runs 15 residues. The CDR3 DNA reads TGCGCCAGCAGCCACCGGGACAGCGACACCGGGGAGCTGTTTTTT. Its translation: CASSHRDSDTGELFF.

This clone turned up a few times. CDR3: CASSSMGLLRQRNEQYF. CDR3 bases: TGTGCCAGCAGCTCAATGGGACTTCTTAGACAAAGGAACGAGCAGTACTTC. This sequence joins TRBV4-2 and TRBJ2-7, with TRBD2 as a possible D gene (6 bases). Germline CDR1 and CDR2: LGHNA and YNFKEQ. Trimming pared 5 bases from V and 5 bases from J, leaving 25 bases between. There are 17 residues in the CDR3.

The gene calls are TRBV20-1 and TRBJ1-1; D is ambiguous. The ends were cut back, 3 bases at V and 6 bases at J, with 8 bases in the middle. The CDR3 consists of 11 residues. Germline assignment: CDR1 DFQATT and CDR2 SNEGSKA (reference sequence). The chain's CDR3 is CSASHLSEAFF. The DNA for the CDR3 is TGCAGTGCTAGCCACTTATCTGAAGCTTTCTTT.

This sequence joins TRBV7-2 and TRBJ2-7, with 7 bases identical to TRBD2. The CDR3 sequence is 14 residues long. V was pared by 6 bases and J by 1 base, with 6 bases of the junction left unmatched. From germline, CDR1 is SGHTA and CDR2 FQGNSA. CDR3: CASRKRGPSYEQYF. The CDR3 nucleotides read TGTGCCAGCAGGAAGCGGGGTCCTTCCTACGAGCAGTACTTC.